Each of the 18 T cell receptor beta chains below was sequenced from the same sample in a study of cytotoxic CD8 clonotypes in ibrutinib-treated CLL. Some clones are missing from TCRdb's copy, which holds only in-frame ones; the method was immunoSEQ multiplex PCR. The table includes some 300,000 clones, roughly 80% detected once. The sample in question was PBMCs, obtained before ibrutinib treatment. These receptors were obtained from a human donor with chronic lymphocytic leukemia.

This chain connects TRBV18 to TRBJ2-7; a possible D gene is TRBD2 (6 bases). The CDR3 sequence is 17 residues long. V was cut by 3 bases and J by 0 bases, with 18 bases left in between. In germline, CDR1 is KGHSH, CDR2 LQKENI. CDR3 sequence reads: CASSPPGERASSYEQYF. In DNA form, the CDR3 reads TGTGCCAGCTCACCCCCGGGGGAGCGGGCGAGCTCCTACGAGCAGTACTTC. Combining the CDR3 with reference TRBV18 and TRBJ2-7 gives the whole variable domain NAGVMQNPRHLVRRRGQEARLRCSPMKGHSHVYWYRQLPEEGLKFMVYLQKENIIDESGMPKERFSAEFPKEGPSILRIQQVVRGDSAAYFCASSPPGERASSYEQYFGPGTRLTVT.

This clone appeared a few times. This chain links TRBV27 with TRBJ2-3; 13 nucleotides align to TRBD2. J lost 2 bases, V lost 5 bases, and 13 bases had no gene match. The CDR3 runs 19 residues. Germline loops: CDR1 MNHEY, CDR2 SMNVEV (reference sequence). Here the CDR3 DNA reads TGTGCCAGCAGTCCCCAAGATCCACTAGCGGGAGGGCCCACAGATACGCAGTATTTT. Translation: CASSPQDPLAGGPTDTQYF.

This clone has more than one count but fewer than ten. This chain links TRBV7-9 with TRBJ2-7; D ambiguous. This CDR3 is 15 amino acids long. CDR1 is SEHNR and CDR2 is FQNEAQ in the germline V gene (reference sequence). The germline V and J ends were trimmed by 1 base and 1 base, with 11 bases remaining between them. The CDR3 DNA sequence: TGTGCCAGCAGCTTAGTCCTTGGGCCGTCCTACGAGCAGTACTTC. Translating gives CASSLVLGPSYEQYF.

This rearrangement joins TRBV7-8 to TRBJ2-7; D is unclear. Germline V gene sequence: CDR1 SGHVS, CDR2 FQNEAQ. V was cut by 1 base and J by 4 bases, with 14 bases left in between. The CDR3 is made up of 15 amino acids. In DNA, the CDR3 is TGTGCCAGCAGCTTAGAGTCCAGCAGAGTTTACGAGCAGTACTTC. Translated, it gives CASSLESSRVYEQYF.

The chain is built from TRBV6-5 and TRBJ1-2, with D tentatively TRBD1 (6 bases). V was cut by 6 bases and J by 7 bases, with 12 bases left in between. Per the germline V gene, CDR1 is MNHEY and CDR2 is SVGAGI. CDR3 size: 12 residues. The CDR3, as DNA: TGTGCCAGCAGACTGGGGGACATTGGCTACACCTTC. Translation gives CASRLGDIGYTF.

The genes are TRBV6-5 and TRBJ1-2, with TRBD1 matching over 9 bases. This CDR3 contains 14 residues. Germline CDR1 is MNHEY and CDR2 is SVGAGI. Trimming took 6 bases from V and 5 from J; bases not matched to a gene: 7. CDR3 sequence: CASRKDRGVYGYTF. The CDR3 DNA reads as TGTGCCAGCAGGAAAGACAGGGGGGTATATGGCTACACCTTC.

The chain uses TRBV6-5 and TRBJ2-7, with TRBD2 matching over 13 bases. This CDR3 is built from 15 residues. The V segment lost 7 bases and the J segment 5 bases; nucleotides outside the gene matches: 8. Per germline, CDR1 MNHEY and CDR2 SVGAGI. The CDR3 nucleotides read TGTGCCAGCAAACCACGGACTAGCGGGAGCCACGAGCAGTACTTC. Translation gives CASKPRTSGSHEQYF.

The V gene is TRBV4-1, the J gene TRBJ2-1; D is possibly TRBD2 (5 bases). V dropped 2 bases and J dropped 6 bases, with 11 bases sitting between them. CDR1 is MGHRA, CDR2 YSYEKL, per germline. This CDR3 spans 14 amino acids. The CDR3 spells CASSQYSEGNEQFF. DNA of the CDR3: TGCGCCAGCAGCCAATACTCCGAGGGCAATGAGCAGTTCTTC.

The V and J genes are TRBV12-5 and TRBJ2-2, with D tentatively TRBD2 (5 bases). This CDR3 has 13 residues. Per the germline V gene, CDR1 is LGHNT and CDR2 is FRNRAP. V lost 6 bases, J lost 2 bases, and 7 bases lay in between. This CDR3 reads CASGPGNTGELFF. In DNA, the CDR3 is TGTGCTAGTGGACCGGGAAACACCGGGGAGCTGTTTTTT.

This chain uses TRBV9 with TRBJ2-5; possible D gene TRBD2, 6 bases. With the DNA end fitting TRBJ2-7 better, the J assignment may be wrong. Germline-derived CDR1 and CDR2 are SGDLS and YYNGEE. CDR3 size: 15 residues. The CDR3 loop reads CASSVDTSRPYEQYF. In nucleotides, the CDR3 is TGTGCCAGCAGCGTAGATACTAGCCGGCCCTACGAGCAGTACTTC.

The chain links TRBV18 to TRBJ2-3, with 10 positions matching TRBD2. This CDR3 is 16 amino acids long. With 3 bases clipped from V and 0 bases from J, the junction kept 3 bases outside the gene matches. The germline V gene has CDR1 KGHSH and CDR2 LQKENI. CDR3 sequence: CASSPPTSGSTDTQYF. The DNA of the CDR3 is TGTGCCAGCTCACCGCCGACTAGCGGGAGCACAGATACGCAGTATTTT.

V is TRBV7-2 and J is TRBJ2-7, with 7 bases lining up with TRBD2. Per the germline V gene, CDR1 is SGHTA and CDR2 is FQGNSA. Trimming cost V 4 bases and J 3 bases; bases outside gene matches: 9. CDR3 length: 15 amino acids. The CDR3 region has the DNA TGTGCCAGCAGCTCCATTAGCGGGCGGGACTACGAGCAGTACTTC. It encodes CASSSISGRDYEQYF.

V is TRBV30 and J is TRBJ2-1; D may be TRBD1 (6 bases). V was pared by 4 bases and J by 1 base, with 8 bases between. Germline V CDR1 and CDR2: GTSNPN, SVGIG (reference sequence). This CDR3 is 13 amino acids long. The DNA for the CDR3 is TGTGCCTGGACAGGGGCATCCTACAATGAGCAGTTCTTC. Protein sequence: CAWTGASYNEQFF.

The V call is TRBV2, the J call TRBJ1-1; the D is unclear. The CDR3 totals 13 residues. Trimming removed 4 bases from V and 3 bases from J, with 9 bases in between. Germline values: CDR1 SNHLY, CDR2 FYNNEI. In DNA, the CDR3 is TGTGCCAGCAGTGCCCCAAGTTACACTGAAGCTTTCTTT. This encodes CASSAPSYTEAFF.

This clone was seen a few times. The chain uses TRBV5-6 and TRBJ1-5; a weak D match, TRBD1 (5 bases). With 3 bases removed from V and 2 bases from J, the gap between germline ends came to 12 bases. Germline V CDR1 and CDR2: SGHDT, YYEEEE. CDR3 length: 15 amino acids. As DNA, the CDR3 is TGTGCCAGCAGCTCCCTAGGCAGGGGCAATCAGCCCCAGCATTTT. Translating gives CASSSLGRGNQPQHF.

This chain connects TRBV4-3 to TRBJ1-5; D unclear. This CDR3 has 13 residues. Germline assignment: CDR1 LGHNA and CDR2 YSLEER. Trimming removed 0 bases from V and 5 bases from J, with 5 bases in between. The chain's CDR3 is CASSQDQDQPQHF. The DNA of the CDR3 is TGCGCCAGCAGCCAAGATCAAGATCAGCCCCAGCATTTT.

This chain uses TRBV7-9 with TRBJ2-1; no reliable D call. Looked up from germline, CDR1 is SEHNR and CDR2 is FQNEAQ (reference sequence). The CDR3 has 11 residues. V lost 5 bases and J 8 bases, leaving 7 bases between the germline ends. Written as DNA, the CDR3 is TGTGCCAGCAGCACCGTTTATGAGCAGTTCTTC. This gives the protein CASSTVYEQFF.

The chain employs TRBV5-1 and TRBJ2-2; weak D call: TRBD2 (5 bases). Germline loops: CDR1 SGHRS, CDR2 YFSETQ. The V end was cut by 5 bases, the J end by 6 bases, with 14 bases between. The CDR3 is 14 residues long. CDR3 region: CASRYPTGSGELFF. The CDR3 DNA reads as TGCGCCAGCAGGTACCCAACGGGGTCCGGGGAGCTGTTTTTT.